This T cell receptor (beta chain) was identified during a study of T cell responses to AZD1222 COVID-19 vaccine. The CDR3 is 13 amino acids. Trimming shortened V by 4 bases and J by 4 bases, and 10 bases separated the two germline ends. CDR1 is KGHSH, CDR2 LQKENI, per germline. The data were produced by immunoSEQ multiplex PCR, yet TCRdb's version contains in-frame clones alone and is incomplete. Here the sample spans around 91,000 clones, roughly 88% being singletons. The receptor's source is an adult in good health. The material sequenced was peripheral blood, taken on day 0 of AZD1222 vaccination. The chain carries TRBV18 and TRBJ1-1; D is unresolved. The DNA for the CDR3 is TGTGCCAGCTCACAGGGAGTGGGCACTGAAGCTTTCTTT. Protein sequence: CASSQGVGTEAFF.